A single sample is the source of the 13 T cell receptor beta chains below, sequenced in a study of CD4 T cells in relation to SARS-CoV-2 and coronaviruses. TCRdb's copy holds only in-frame clones and misses some; the assay was immunoSEQ multiplex PCR. The sample holds over 15,000 clones, roughly 80% seen once. No antigen is known for these receptors. CD4+ T cells from unexposed donors were obtained before the COVID-19 pandemic (2011-2018). CD4+ T cells were isolated from the cells after 10 days of culture. Sequencing input: CD4+ T cells from PBMCs, cultured in vitro. The receptors were sampled from a human donor in good health.

This clone was picked up one time. V and J are TRBV9 and TRBJ2-3, with 11 bases identical to TRBD2. Germline lookup yields CDR1 SGDLS and CDR2 YYNGEE. V was pared by 4 bases and J by 5 bases, with 9 bases of the junction left unmatched. The CDR3 covers 16 residues. The CDR3 loop is CASSPDSGRAGDTQYF. The CDR3 nucleotides read TGTGCCAGCAGCCCAGATAGCGGGAGGGCCGGAGATACGCAGTATTTT. Variable domain in full (rest from reference TRBV9 and TRBJ2-3): DSGVTQTPKHLITATGQRVTLRCSPRSGDLSVYWYQQSLDQGLQFLIQYYNGEERAKGNILERFSAQQFPDLHSELNLSSLELGDSALYFCASSPDSGRAGDTQYFGPGTRLTVL.

CDR3 protein: CASSLTSGSTYEQYF. Here the CDR3 DNA reads TGTGCCAGCAGCCTAACTAGCGGGAGTACCTACGAGCAGTACTTC. This chain uses TRBV3-1 (or the pseudogene TRBV3-2) with TRBJ2-7, with TRBD2 matching 11 bases. Germline CDR1 and CDR2: LGHDT and YNNKEL (reference sequence). There are 15 residues in the CDR3. V lost 4 bases, J lost 2 bases, and 4 bases stayed unmatched.

The genes are TRBV6-6 and TRBJ2-5, with D uncertain. CDR1 is MNHNY and CDR2 is SVGAGI in the germline V gene (reference sequence). The CDR3 is 11 amino acids. Trimming shortened V by 5 bases and J by 5 bases, and 6 bases separated the two germline ends. The CDR3 loop reads CASSHGETQYF. CDR3 DNA: TGTGCCAGCAGTCACGGGGAGACCCAGTACTTC.

V usage is TRBV9 and J usage is TRBJ1-6, with D possibly TRBD1 on 5 matching bases. The V gene lost 4 bases and the J gene lost 7 bases, with 15 bases spanning the gap. The CDR3 is made up of 15 amino acids. Germline V CDR1 and CDR2: SGDLS, YYNGEE. The chain's CDR3 is CASSPSGALNSPLHF. Written as DNA, the CDR3 is TGTGCCAGCAGCCCGAGTGGGGCCCTCAATTCACCCCTCCACTTT.

The gene calls are TRBV7-3 and TRBJ2-5; D is unclear. Trimming shortened V by 1 base and J by 5 bases, and 14 bases separated the two germline ends. The germline gives CDR1 SGHTA, CDR2 FQGTGA. CDR3 length equals 15 residues. In nucleotides, the CDR3 is TGTGCCAGCAGCTTAAGGTCCGGGTTAGAGGAGACCCAGTACTTC. It codes for CASSLRSGLEETQYF.

The chain combines TRBV27 with TRBJ2-2, with D possibly matching TRBD2 (6 bases). The CDR3 covers 15 residues. Germline assignment: CDR1 MNHEY and CDR2 SMNVEV (reference sequence). Trimming pared 5 bases from V and 6 bases from J, leaving 16 bases between. The CDR3 here is CASSPTSTRSGELFF. CDR3 nucleotides: TGTGCCAGCAGTCCAACTTCGACTAGATCCGGGGAGCTGTTTTTT.

The genes are TRBV4-2 and TRBJ2-1; 10 bases fit TRBD2. V was clipped by 3 bases and J by 4 bases; unmatched bases: 6. This CDR3 has 16 amino acids. Germline lookup yields CDR1 LGHNA and CDR2 YNFKEQ. CDR3 loop: CASSQAASGSYNEQFF. CDR3 nucleotides: TGTGCCAGCAGCCAGGCCGCTAGCGGGAGTTACAATGAGCAGTTCTTC.

The V and J genes are TRBV29-1 and TRBJ2-7; possibly TRBD1 or TRBD2 for D (5 bases each). Germline V gives CDR1 SQVTM, CDR2 ANQGSEA. The CDR3 sequence is 17 residues long. Deletions cut 2 bases from V and 1 base from J, with 21 bases between. CDR3 sequence: CSVEIWAGRAESYEQYF. The CDR3 coding sequence is TGCAGCGTTGAAATTTGGGCAGGGAGAGCGGAGTCCTACGAGCAGTACTTC.

The rearrangement joins TRBV5-1 to TRBJ2-3; D perhaps matches TRBD2 (5 bases). This CDR3 comprises 14 residues. Trimming left V 0 bases short and J 4 bases short, with 9 bases between. The germline V gene encodes CDR1 SGHRS and CDR2 YFSETQ. DNA for the CDR3: TGCGCCAGCAGCTTGGGGCTAGCACCAGATACGCAGTATTTT. This sequence encodes CASSLGLAPDTQYF.

This chain connects TRBV6-2 or TRBV6-3 to TRBJ2-3; tentatively, D is TRBD1 or TRBD2 (5 bases each). V was shortened by 2 bases and J by 1 base, with 10 bases between the two germline ends. There are 15 residues in the CDR3. Germline V gene sequence: CDR1 MNHEY, CDR2 SVGEGT. For the CDR3, the DNA is TGTGCCAGCAGTTACGGGGGAGTTGGCACAGATACGCAGTATTTT. Translation gives CASSYGGVGTDTQYF.

The chain recombines TRBV3-1 (or the pseudogene TRBV3-2) with TRBJ2-2; D not certain. Germline-derived CDR1 and CDR2 are LGHDT and YNNKEL (reference sequence). The CDR3 totals 16 residues. V shed 3 bases and J shed 4 bases, with 15 bases lying between them. The CDR3 DNA follows: TGTGCCAGCAGCCATTTCGTCGGCCGCAGCACCGGGGAGCTGTTTTTT. It codes for CASSHFVGRSTGELFF.

V usage is TRBV28 and J usage is TRBJ2-5, with D uncertain. CDR1 is MDHEN, CDR2 SYDVKM, per germline. This CDR3 has 17 residues. V lost 1 base to trimming and J lost 1 base, with 16 bases between them. In DNA form, the CDR3 reads TGTGCCAGCAGTTTATCGTTTAAACGGTTCTCCCAAGAGACCCAGTACTTC. Protein: CASSLSFKRFSQETQYF.

The chain couples TRBV19 to TRBJ2-1; 7 nucleotides align to TRBD2. This CDR3 is 16 amino acids long. CDR1 and CDR2 from the germline V gene are LNHDA and SQIVND (reference sequence). V lost 3 bases, J lost 3 bases, and 8 bases stayed unmatched. The DNA of the CDR3 is TGTGCCAGTAGTATTAAGGGCGGGAGTCTCTACAATGAGCAGTTCTTC. It encodes CASSIKGGSLYNEQFF.